Listed here is a single T cell receptor (beta chain). What it binds is not known. These data come from a study of radiotherapy plus CTLA-4 blockade in lung cancer. Study-level information: Among enrolled patients, about 18% responded and around 30% achieved disease control.

Sequenced by immunoSEQ multiplex PCR; TCRdb stores in-frame clones only, minus some. The sample holds tens of thousands of clones, roughly 83% seen once. Per germline, CDR1 SGDLS and CDR2 YYNGEE. This CDR3 has 14 residues. The V gene lost 0 bases and the J gene lost 0 bases, with 4 bases spanning the gap. Study findings and constraints: In blood, TCR clones derived from the tumor expanded after radiotherapy plus ipilimumab.

The sequencing used peripheral blood, collected from a patient treated with radiotherapy plus ipilimumab. The chain has TRBV9 and TRBJ1-3; unclear D gene. This TCR was recovered from a human donor with non-small cell lung cancer who had a complete response to radiotherapy plus ipilimumab. The CDR3 here is CASSVAGSGNTIYF. CDR3 nucleotide sequence: TGTGCCAGCAGCGTAGCGGGCTCTGGAAACACCATATATTTT. Based on the CDR3 plus reference TRBV9 and TRBJ1-3, the full variable domain is DSGVTQTPKHLITATGQRVTLRCSPRSGDLSVYWYQQSLDQGLQFLIQYYNGEERAKGNILERFSAQQFPDLHSELNLSSLELGDSALYFCASSVAGSGNTIYFGEGSWLTVV.